What follows describes a single T cell receptor (beta chain). Its specificity is unknown. Trimming cost V 6 bases and J 5 bases; bases outside gene matches: 5. The CDR3 runs to 13 residues. These data come from a study of T cell responses to AZD1222 COVID-19 vaccine. Whole-study results and caveats: Spike was spanned by vaccine-associated CD4 TCRs, with dominance at 160-218 and 743-854.

Generated by immunoSEQ multiplex PCR, the TCRdb table keeps only in-frame clones and is missing some. The table records fewer than 120,000 clones, around nine tenths of them present only once. Source: peripheral blood, taken 28 days after the second AZD1222 dose. V and J are TRBV12-3 or TRBV12-4 and TRBJ2-7; 9 positions agree with TRBD1. This TCR derives from an adult who received the AZD1222 COVID-19 vaccine. CDR3 sequence: CASRGQGGNEQYF. CDR3 coding DNA: TGTGCCAGCAGGGGACAGGGTGGCAACGAGCAGTACTTC.